The rows below give T cell receptor beta chains drawn from one sample of a study of shared clonotypes between healthy human individuals. Libraries were prepared by immunoSEQ multiplex PCR; TCRdb keeps only in-frame clonotypes and omits some of them. The sample shows millions of clones, more than 90% of them seen only once. The source material was naive CD4+ T cells sorted from blood. These receptors were collected from a man between 18 and 29 years old in good health. CDR3s include the opening cysteine and the closing phenylalanine or tryptophan. The D gene is left open where the match is weak. Size is stated for part of the rows, as once, few or many counts, or as a class when the clone is expanded.

TRBJ2-7 . once TRBV7-2 TGTGCCAGCAGTAAGGGGGGGAGATACTACGAGCAGTACTTC CASSKGGRYYEQYF
TRBJ1-2 TRBD1 . TRBV7-9 TGTGCCAGCAGCTTAGCGGGAGGGGGCGAAGTCTACACCTTC CASSLAGGGEVYTF
TRBJ2-7 . . TRBV7-2 TGTGCCAGCAGCTTAGGACGGGGAGGCTCCTACGAGCAGTACTTC CASSLGRGGSYEQYF
TRBJ2-3 . . TRBV11-2 TGTGCCAGCAGCGCAAGCACAGATACGCAGTATTTT CASSASTDTQYF
TRBJ1-2 . . TRBV30 TGTGCCTGGACAGGGTATGATAACTATGGCTACACCTTC CAWTGYDNYGYTF
TRBJ2-5 . . TRBV5-6 TGTGCCAGCAGCTCCTTTTCGAGGGAGACCCAGTACTTC CASSSFSRETQYF
TRBJ2-2 . . TRBV14 TGTGCCAGCAGGAACACCGGGGAGCTGTTTTTT CASRNTGELFF
TRBJ1-3 . . TRBV10-3 TGTGCCATCAAAGACAGAGCTGGAAACACCATATATTTT CAIKDRAGNTIYF
TRBJ1-2 . . TRBV30 TGTGCCTGGAGTGGGGGTGGGCAAGCTAACTATGGCTACACCTTC CAWSGGGQANYGYTF
TRBJ1-2 . . TRBV19 TGTGCCAGTAGTGCCGACCTGGCAGGGAGTCATGGCTACACCTTC CASSADLAGSHGYTF
TRBJ2-7 TRBD2 . TRBV10-2 TGCGCCAGCAGTGATATCACTAGCGGGAGGGCCTACGAGCAGTACTTC CASSDITSGRAYEQYF
TRBJ2-2 . . TRBV5-4 TGTGCCAGCAGCTTGGATCCAGGGGCCACCGGGGAGCTGTTTTTT CASSLDPGATGELFF
TRBJ2-2 TRBD1 . TRBV19 TGTGCCAGTAGTATCTGGCAGGGGGCCTCCGGGGAGCTGTTTTTT CASSIWQGASGELFF
TRBJ1-5 . . TRBV6-6 TGTGCCAGCAGTTATGTAGCCAATCAGCCCCAGCATTTT CASSYVANQPQHF
TRBJ1-6 . . TRBV19 TGTGCCAGTAGATTATCCGGGGGACCCTATAATTCACCCCTCCACTTT CASRLSGGPYNSPLHF
TRBJ2-7 . . TRBV11-2 TGTGCCAGCAGCTTATCCGGCGAGCAGTACTTC CASSLSGEQYF
TRBJ1-6 TRBD1 . TRBV6-5 TGTGCCAGCAGCCGACAGGGGGCCTATAATTCACCCCTCCACTTT CASSRQGAYNSPLHF
TRBJ2-7 TRBD2 . TRBV7-2 TGTGCCAGCAGCTCCCGGACTAGCGCCTCCTACGAGCAGTACTTC CASSSRTSASYEQYF
TRBJ2-7 . . TRBV15 TGTGCCACCAGCACAGTAGAGCCCGGGGGCGAGCAGTACTTC CATSTVEPGGEQYF
TRBJ2-7 . . TRBV7-2 TGTGCCAGCAGCTTAGGGCAAGCCGAGCAGTACTTC CASSLGQAEQYF
TRBJ2-5 TRBD2 once TRBV6-1 TGTGCCAGCAGTGGGGCACTAGCGGGAGGGCAAGAGACCCAGTACTTC CASSGALAGGQETQYF
TRBJ2-1 . . TRBV11-3 TGTGCCAGCAGCTTAGGTGTTCACAATGAGCAGTTCTTC CASSLGVHNEQFF
TRBJ1-4 . . TRBV4-2 TGTGCCAGCAGCCAAGAAATATTGGGAGAAAAACTGTTTTTT CASSQEILGEKLFF
TRBJ1-4 . . TRBV7-9 TGTGCCAGCAGCTCCAGTGGGGGGCGTGATGAAAAACTGTTTTTT CASSSSGGRDEKLFF
TRBJ1-2 TRBD1 . TRBV5-1 TGCGCCAGCAGCTCAACAACGGGACAGAACTATGGCTACACCTTC CASSSTTGQNYGYTF
TRBJ1-6 TRBD1 . TRBV10-1 TGCGCCAGCAGTGAGTCGACAGGGGGGAATTCACCCCTCCACTTT CASSESTGGNSPLHF
TRBJ1-2 . . TRBV10-2 TGCGCCAGCAGTGGCTCACCTCACTATGGCTACACCTTC CASSGSPHYGYTF
TRBJ2-2 . few TRBV5-1 TGCGCCAGCAGCTTGGACACCGGGGAGCTGTTTTTT CASSLDTGELFF
TRBJ2-7 TRBD2 . TRBV10-3 TGTGCCATCAGCGGGAGGTCTTCCTACGAGCAGTACTTC CAISGRSSYEQYF
TRBJ2-2 . . TRBV5-6 TGTGCCAGCAGCCCGGCGAACACCGGGGAGCTGTTTTTT CASSPANTGELFF
TRBJ2-7 . once TRBV6-5 TGTGCCAGCAGCCCCGGGTCCCGGGGGTCCTACGAGCAGTACTTC CASSPGSRGSYEQYF
TRBJ2-1 TRBD2 . TRBV7-2 TGTGCCAGCAGAGCGGGAGGTGGTATTTACAATGAGCAGTTCTTC CASRAGGGIYNEQFF
TRBJ2-2 . . TRBV10-3 TGTGCCACCGGGGACAAGCCCGGGGAGCTGTTTTTT CATGDKPGELFF
TRBJ2-5 . . TRBV11-1 TGTGCCAGCAGGGCCGGGGAGACCCAGTACTTC CASRAGETQYF
TRBJ1-5 . once TRBV4-3 TGCGCCAGCAGCCAAGAACAAGGCAATCAGCCCCAGCATTTT CASSQEQGNQPQHF
TRBJ2-7 . . TRBV10-3 TGTGCCATCAGTGAACGAGGGACGGCCTACGAGCAGTACTTC CAISERGTAYEQYF
TRBJ1-5 TRBD1 . TRBV28 TGTGCCAGCAGTTCGCAGGGGGCGCTGGGCAATCAGCCCCAGCATTTT CASSSQGALGNQPQHF
TRBJ1-5 TRBD1 few TRBV30 TGTGCCTGGAGTACGACAGGGGGCGGGCAGCCCCAGCATTTT CAWSTTGGGQPQHF
TRBJ1-2 . . TRBV18 TGTGCCAGCTCACCTGGCACCTATGGCTACACCTTC CASSPGTYGYTF
TRBJ2-1 TRBD2 . TRBV7-6 TGTGCCAGCAGCTCGATGGGATCTAGCGGGAGCAATGAGCAGTTCTTC CASSSMGSSGSNEQFF
TRBJ1-2 TRBD1 . TRBV6-1 TGTGCCAGCAGGCCGGGGGACAGTACTAACTATGGCTACACCTTC CASRPGDSTNYGYTF
TRBJ1-1 . . TRBV7-2 TGTGCCAGCAGCCCAGGGACATTGGGGAACACTGAAGCTTTCTTT CASSPGTLGNTEAFF
TRBJ2-5 TRBD1 . TRBV2 TGTGCCAGCAGCTCAGGGGGTTCAGAGACCCAGTACTTC CASSSGGSETQYF
TRBJ1-5 . few TRBV7-6 TGTGCCAGCAGTACTGGACCCGGACAGCCCCAGCATTTT CASSTGPGQPQHF
TRBJ1-5 . . TRBV5-1 TGCGCCAGCAGCTTACTGCCAGGGGTGAGCCAGCCCCAGCATTTT CASSLLPGVSQPQHF
TRBJ2-7 . . TRBV7-6 TGTGCCAGCAGCCGCGTGGGTTCTCAACCCTACGAGCAGTACTTC CASSRVGSQPYEQYF
TRBJ2-7 . . TRBV5-6 TGTGCCAGCAGCCCTCCTTGGAGCTACGAGCAGTACTTC CASSPPWSYEQYF
TRBJ2-5 TRBD1 . TRBV10-1 TGCGCCAGCAGTGATACGACAGGGACGGGGACCCAGTACTTC CASSDTTGTGTQYF
TRBJ2-3 TRBD1 . TRBV4-3 TGCGCCAGCAGCCAAGACTACAGGGGGTGGGGTGATACGCAGTATTTT CASSQDYRGWGDTQYF
TRBJ2-3 . . TRBV5-1 TGCGCCAGCAGCGCGGGACTTCCACCGCAGTATTTT CASSAGLPPQYF
TRBJ1-1 . few TRBV30 TGTGCCTGGAGTGTATTTTCGGGCAGGACTGAAGCTTTCTTT CAWSVFSGRTEAFF